The T cell receptor beta chain under discussion was sequenced for a study of a mutant IDH1 vaccine in newly diagnosed glioma. Study as a whole: The treated group averaged about 39 years old and was around 60% male, approximately 38% female. Before enrollment, patients got radiotherapy alone, temozolomide alone, or mostly the combination.

Some clones are missing from TCRdb's copy, which holds only in-frame ones; the method was immunoSEQ multiplex PCR. The profile shows under 40,000 clones, more than 70% of them singletons. About this clone: The target antigen is unknown.

The time point was: week 47, end of study. One vaccine dose held 300 ug of mutant IDH1 20-mer peptide and came with topical imiquimod. Patients, over weeks 1, 3, 5, 7, 11, 15, 19 and 23, received a total of eight vaccinations. General study results and limits: Pseudoprogression seemed unlinked to shifts in top peripheral T cell clonotypes.

The receptor comes from a man aged 35-49 years with glioma. This material consisted of PBMCs, taken from a glioma patient whose treatment included an IDH1 peptide vaccine.

CDR3 amino acids: CASSYEGLAQETQYF. The CDR3 bases are TGTGCCAGCAGTTATGAGGGACTAGCACAAGAGACCCAGTACTTC. The V and J genes are TRBV6-5 and TRBJ2-5, with 9 bases lining up with TRBD2. The CDR3 extends over 15 amino acids. Germline CDR1 and CDR2: MNHEY and SVGAGI. J lost 2 bases, V lost 3 bases, and 4 bases had no gene match.